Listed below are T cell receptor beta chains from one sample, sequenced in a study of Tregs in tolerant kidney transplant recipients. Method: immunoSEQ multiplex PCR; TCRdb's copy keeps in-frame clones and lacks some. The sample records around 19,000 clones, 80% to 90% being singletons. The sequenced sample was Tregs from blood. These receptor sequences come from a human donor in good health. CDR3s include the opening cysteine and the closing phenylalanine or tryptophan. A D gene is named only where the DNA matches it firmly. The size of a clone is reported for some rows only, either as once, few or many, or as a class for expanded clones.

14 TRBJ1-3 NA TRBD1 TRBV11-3 CASSHSTGRDTIYF TGTGCCAGCAGCCATTCGACAGGGCGGGACACCATATATTTT
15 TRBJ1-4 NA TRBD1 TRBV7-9 CASSLEGRGHEKLFF TGTGCCAGCAGCTTAGAAGGCAGGGGGCATGAAAAACTGTTTTTT
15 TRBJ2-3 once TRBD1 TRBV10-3 CAISDPRTGPDTQYF TGTGCCATCAGTGACCCCCGGACAGGGCCAGATACGCAGTATTTT
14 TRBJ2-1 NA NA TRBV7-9 CASSLTTFYNEQFF TGTGCCAGCAGCTTAACGACTTTTTACAATGAGCAGTTCTTC
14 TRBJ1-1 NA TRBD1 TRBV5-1 CASSLDTGGTEAFF TGCGCCAGCAGCTTGGACACAGGGGGCACTGAAGCTTTCTTT
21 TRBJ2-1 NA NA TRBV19 CASSIRVAAPLALSSYNEQFF TGTGCCAGTAGTATTAGAGTTGCGGCCCCCCTAGCTTTGAGCTCCTACAATGAGCAGTTCTTC
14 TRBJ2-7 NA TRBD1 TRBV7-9 CASSYGQGKDEQYF TGTGCCAGCAGCTACGGACAGGGGAAGGACGAGCAGTACTTC
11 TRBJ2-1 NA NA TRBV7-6 CASSANNEQFF TGTGCCAGCAGCGCCAACAATGAGCAGTTCTTC
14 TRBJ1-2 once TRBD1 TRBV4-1 CASSRTTGIYGYTF TGCGCCAGCAGCCGAACGACAGGGATCTATGGCTACACCTTC
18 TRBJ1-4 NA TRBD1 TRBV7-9 CASSLGGGGPATNEKLFF TGTGCCAGCAGCTTAGGAGGGGGCGGCCCTGCAACTAATGAAAAACTGTTTTTT
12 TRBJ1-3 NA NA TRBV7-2 CASSLEGFPIYF TGTGCCAGCAGCTTAGAGGGCTTTCCCATATATTTT
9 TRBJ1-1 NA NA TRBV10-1 CASNTEAFF TGCGCCAGCAACACTGAAGCTTTCTTT
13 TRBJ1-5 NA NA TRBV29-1 CSVRQGSAQPQHF TGCAGCGTACGTCAGGGGTCAGCCCAGCCCCAGCATTTT
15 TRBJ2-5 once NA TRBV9 CASSVDGTGRETQYF TGTGCCAGCAGCGTAGACGGGACGGGCCGGGAGACCCAGTACTTC
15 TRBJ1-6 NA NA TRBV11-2 CASSRWASLNSPLHF TGTGCCAGCAGCCGATGGGCAAGCCTTAATTCACCCCTCCACTTT
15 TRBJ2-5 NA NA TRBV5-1 CASSHPTGQGETQYF TGCGCCAGCAGCCACCCCACGGGACAAGGGGAGACCCAGTACTTC
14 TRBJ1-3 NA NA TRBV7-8 CASSQGSSGNTIYF TGTGCCAGCAGCCAGGGATCCTCTGGAAACACCATATATTTT
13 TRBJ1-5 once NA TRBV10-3 CAISEGGRQPQHF TGTGCCATCAGTGAGGGGGGCAGGCAGCCCCAGCATTTT
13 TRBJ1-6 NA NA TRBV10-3 CATQEVPNSPLHF TGTGCCACCCAGGAAGTTCCTAATTCACCCCTCCACTTT